The 32 T cell receptor beta chains below come from one sample, sequenced in a study of cytomegalovirus exposure and HLA in healthy donors. Primers included in the PCR were 60 Vbeta and 13 Jbeta primers. Sequencing was performed with immunoSEQ multiplex PCR; in TCRdb, only in-frame clones are kept and a portion is missing. In the table there are approximately 150,000 clones, around 68% of which are singletons. Sequenced material: PBMCs. Receptor source: a man younger than 45 in good health and CMV-seropositive.

A single count supports this clone. The rearrangement joins TRBV6-1 to TRBJ2-1; 11 positions match TRBD2. Losses at the gene ends were 7 bases for V and 4 bases for J; bases not matched to a gene: 6. CDR3 length: 15 residues. Looked up from germline, CDR1 is MNHNS and CDR2 is SASEGT. This CDR3 reads CASTTGLAAYNEQFF. CDR3 bases: TGTGCCAGCACCACGGGACTAGCGGCGTACAATGAGCAGTTCTTC.

This clone turned up a few times. The chain carries TRBV7-6 and TRBJ2-5; TRBD1 matches 9 bases. The CDR3 sequence is 17 residues long. The germline V gene has CDR1 SGHVS and CDR2 FNYEAQ. Trimming at V came to 4 bases and at J to 5 bases, leaving 14 bases not matched to a gene. CDR3 residues: CASSSVGQQGAWETQYF. The CDR3 nucleotides are TGTGCCAGCAGCTCCGTAGGACAACAGGGGGCATGGGAGACCCAGTACTTC.

The chain has TRBV30 and TRBJ2-7; 15 bases are a match to TRBD2. V lost 1 base to trimming and J lost 3 bases; unmatched junction nucleotides: 1. This CDR3 has 15 residues. CDR1 GTSNPN and CDR2 SVGIG come from the germline V gene (reference sequence). For the CDR3, the DNA is TGTGCCTGGAGTGCGGGACTAGCGGGGGGCTACGAGCAGTACTTC. This encodes CAWSAGLAGGYEQYF. Complete variable domain (other parts from reference TRBV30 and TRBJ2-7): SQTIHQWPATLVQPVGSPLSLECTVEGTSNPNLYWYRQAAGRGLQLLFYSVGIGQISSEVPQNLSASRPQDRQFILSSKKLLLSDSGFYLCAWSAGLAGGYEQYFGPGTRLTVT.

J is TRBJ1-2 and V is TRBV14; tentative D call: TRBD1 (6 bases). In germline, CDR1 is SGHDN, CDR2 FVKESK. V gave up 6 bases and J gave up 2 bases, with 10 bases separating them. There are 13 residues in the CDR3. For the CDR3, the DNA is TGTGCCAGCAGTACCGGGACAAACTATGGCTACACCTTC. Amino acid sequence: CASSTGTNYGYTF.

The chain joins TRBV27 to TRBJ2-2, with a possible D match to TRBD2 (6 bases). The CDR3 contains 15 residues. Germline loops: CDR1 MNHEY, CDR2 SMNVEV (reference sequence). Trimming left V 11 bases short and J 2 bases short, with 18 bases between. This chain's CDR3 is CASNLLAKNTGELFF. CDR3 nucleotide sequence: TGTGCCTCCAACCTACTAGCTAAAAACACCGGGGAGCTGTTTTTT.

This clone appeared a few times. V gene TRBV5-1 combines with J gene TRBJ2-3, with D unresolved. The CDR3 covers 14 residues. Germline values: CDR1 SGHRS, CDR2 YFSETQ. Trimming took off 1 base at V and 0 bases at J, with 6 bases between the two ends. The CDR3 protein is CASSLFISTDTQYF. CDR3 bases: TGCGCCAGCAGCTTGTTTATCAGCACAGATACGCAGTATTTT. Supplemented by reference TRBV5-1 and TRBJ2-3, the full variable domain reads KAGVTQTPRYLIKTRGQQVTLSCSPISGHRSVSWYQQTPGQGLQFLFEYFSETQRNKGNFPGRFSGRQFSNSRSEMNVSTLELGDSALYLCASSLFISTDTQYFGPGTRLTVL.

The rearrangement uses TRBV6-5 and TRBJ2-7, with 8 bases lining up with TRBD2. The CDR3 is made up of 14 amino acids. Germline V gene sequence: CDR1 MNHEY, CDR2 SVGAGI. Trimming removed 5 bases from V and 3 bases from J; junction bases left unmatched: 6. The CDR3 DNA reads TGTGCCAGCAGTCCACCGGGGGGGTACTACGAGCAGTACTTC. Translated, it gives CASSPPGGYYEQYF.

The chain is built from TRBV28 and TRBJ2-3; 10 bases are shared with TRBD1. Germline CDR1 MDHEN, CDR2 SYDVKM. With 7 bases clipped from V and 3 bases from J, the junction kept 4 bases outside the gene matches. The CDR3 extends over 14 amino acids. The CDR3 DNA reads as TGTGCCAGCACCTCGGGACAGGGGACAGATACGCAGTATTTT. Its translation: CASTSGQGTDTQYF. Drawing the rest from reference TRBV28 and TRBJ2-3, the complete variable domain is DVKVTQSSRYLVKRTGEKVFLECVQDMDHENMFWYRQDPGLGLRLIYFSYDVKMKEKGDIPEGYSVSREKKERFSLILESASTNQTSMYLCASTSGQGTDTQYFGPGTRLTVL.

The chain carries TRBV5-1 and TRBJ2-7, with TRBD1 as a possible D gene (5 bases). With 4 bases removed from V and 2 bases from J, the gap between germline ends came to 13 bases. The CDR3 length is 14 residues. CDR1 is SGHRS, CDR2 YFSETQ, per germline. This CDR3 reads CASSITLGAYEQYF. CDR3 DNA: TGCGCCAGCAGCATAACCCTAGGGGCCTACGAGCAGTACTTC.

The chain couples TRBV7-8 to TRBJ1-4; no clear D gene. V was pared by 5 bases and J by 0 bases, with 7 bases between. The V gene's germline CDR1 is SGHVS and CDR2 FQNEAQ. CDR3 size: 14 residues. In nucleotides, the CDR3 is TGTGCCAGCAGCCCTTTCGCAACTAATGAAAAACTGTTTTTT. It yields the protein CASSPFATNEKLFF.

The gene calls are TRBV11-3 and TRBJ2-6; maybe TRBD1 (6 bases). CDR3 size: 17 residues. The germline V and J ends were trimmed by 5 bases and 1 base, with 15 bases remaining between them. Germline-derived CDR1 and CDR2 are SGHNT and YENEEA. The chain's CDR3 is CASSTVGGASGANVLTF. The DNA for the CDR3 is TGTGCCAGCAGCACAGTAGGGGGTGCATCTGGGGCCAACGTCCTGACTTTC. Drawing the rest from reference TRBV11-3 and TRBJ2-6, the complete variable domain is EAGVVQSPRYKIIEKKQPVAFWCNPISGHNTLYWYLQNLGQGPELLIRYENEEAVDDSQLPKDRFSAERLKGVDSTLKIQPAELGDSAVYLCASSTVGGASGANVLTFGAGSRLTVL.

V usage is TRBV6-6 and J usage is TRBJ2-5, with 14 positions matching TRBD2. Matching the DNA end better, TRBJ2-7 makes the J call doubtful. The germline CDR1 and CDR2 sequences are MNHNY and SVGAGI (reference sequence). The CDR3 runs 16 residues. DNA for the CDR3: TGTGCCAGCAGTCACAACCCGGGACTAGCGGGAGACGAGCAGTACTTC. It translates to CASSHNPGLAGDEQYF.

The rearrangement links TRBV11-2 to TRBJ2-7; TRBD1 matches 7 bases. CDR3 size: 14 residues. Germline assignment: CDR1 SGHAT and CDR2 FQNNGV. The ends lost 6 bases at V and 7 bases at J; junction bases unmatched: 12. Written as DNA, the CDR3 is TGTGCCAGCAGGCAACCGGGACAGAGCCGGGAGCAGTACTTC. It encodes CASRQPGQSREQYF.

The chain couples TRBV7-2 to TRBJ2-1; 14 nucleotides agree with TRBD2. This CDR3 region has 17 residues. The germline V gene has CDR1 SGHTA and CDR2 FQGNSA. The V gene end was trimmed by 1 base and the J gene end by 7 bases; junction bases not matched to a gene: 6. CDR3 protein: CASSLGGTSGRVNEQFF. Here the CDR3 DNA reads TGTGCCAGCAGCTTAGGGGGGACTAGCGGGAGAGTTAATGAGCAGTTCTTC.

The CDR3 coding sequence is TGTGCCAGCAGTTACTCTCCCGGGAGCTCCACAGATACGCAGTATTTT. Its protein product is CASSYSPGSSTDTQYF. The chain combines TRBV6-5 with TRBJ2-3, with D perhaps TRBD2 (6 bases). This CDR3 spans 16 amino acids. Looked up from germline, CDR1 is MNHEY and CDR2 is SVGAGI. V was clipped by 0 bases and J by 2 bases, with 12 bases between them.

The chain combines TRBV27 with TRBJ1-1; 7 bases fit TRBD1. The junction had 7 bases not matched to a gene; V was cut back by 5 bases and J by 4 bases. Germline V gives CDR1 MNHEY, CDR2 SMNVEV (reference sequence). This CDR3 has 14 residues. The DNA of the CDR3 is TGTGCCAGCAGTCAGACAGGGTATGCCACTGAAGCTTTCTTT. It is translated as CASSQTGYATEAFF.

The J gene is TRBJ1-1, the V gene TRBV19; tentatively, D is TRBD1 (6 bases). The germline CDR1 and CDR2 sequences are LNHDA and SQIVND (reference sequence). The CDR3 has 15 amino acids. V shed 1 base and J shed 0 bases, with 9 bases lying between them. This chain's CDR3 is CASSIADRVNTEAFF. As DNA, the CDR3 is TGTGCCAGTAGTATAGCGGACAGAGTGAACACTGAAGCTTTCTTT. The full variable domain, in which reference TRBV19 and TRBJ1-1 provide the parts outside the CDR3, is DGGITQSPKYLFRKEGQNVTLSCEQNLNHDAMYWYRQDPGQGLRLIYYSQIVNDFQKGDIAEGYSVSREKKESFPLTVTSAQKNPTAFYLCASSIADRVNTEAFFGQGTRLTVV.

The sample holds a few counts of this clone. V gene TRBV6-5 combines with J gene TRBJ2-7; 9 bases agree with TRBD2. This CDR3 is 16 amino acids long. Germline CDR1 is MNHEY and CDR2 is SVGAGI. The V gene end was trimmed by 4 bases and the J gene end by 1 base; junction bases not matched to a gene: 8. CDR3 coding DNA: TGTGCCAGCAGTTTTAATAGCGGGAGTCCTTCCTACGAGCAGTACTTC. Its translation: CASSFNSGSPSYEQYF.

In this sample, this clone turned up a few times. This chain joins TRBV6-1 and TRBJ1-1, with TRBD1 as a possible D gene (5 bases). Per the germline V gene, CDR1 is MNHNS and CDR2 is SASEGT. The length of the CDR3 is 14 residues. Trimming removed 1 base at V and 1 base at J, with 7 bases between. The CDR3 spells CASSEEGANTEAFF. CDR3 nucleotides: TGTGCCAGCAGTGAAGAAGGGGCGAACACTGAAGCTTTCTTT.

This clone is a singleton in its sample. The chain couples TRBV7-2 to TRBJ1-4; D unclear. CDR1 and CDR2 from the germline V gene are SGHTA and FQGNSA. V shed 5 bases and J shed 10 bases, with 14 bases lying between them. This CDR3 has 13 residues. The DNA for the CDR3 is TGTGCCAGCAGCGGACTCTCATTGGGAAAACTGTTTTTT. As protein: CASSGLSLGKLFF.

This clone was detected only a few times. The chain carries TRBV7-9 and TRBJ1-2; possible D gene TRBD1, 5 bases. The CDR3 extends over 15 amino acids. Between the trimmed V and J ends, which lost 5 bases and 0 bases, there was a span of 13 bases. Looked up from germline, CDR1 is SEHNR and CDR2 is FQNEAQ (reference sequence). CDR3 amino acids: CASSLQERSNYGYTF. CDR3 coding DNA: TGTGCCAGCAGCCTACAGGAAAGGTCTAACTATGGCTACACCTTC.

V is TRBV11-1 and J is TRBJ2-2; D is perhaps TRBD1 (6 bases). Germline-derived CDR1 and CDR2 are SGHAT and FQDESV (reference sequence). The CDR3 is 16 amino acids. V lost 6 bases and J lost 0, with 14 bases in between. In DNA form, the CDR3 reads TGTGCCAGCAGTCTCGGACAGAGCTCGAACACCGGGGAGCTGTTTTTT. Translation gives CASSLGQSSNTGELFF. The full variable domain, with the rest looked up from reference TRBV11-1 and TRBJ2-2, is EAEVAQSPRYKITEKSQAVAFWCDPISGHATLYWYRQILGQGPELLVQFQDESVVDDSQLPKDRFSAERLKGVDSTLKIQPAELGDSAMYLCASSLGQSSNTGELFFGEGSRLTVL.

This chain's CDR3 is CASVQGGVSGNTIYF. The CDR3 DNA reads TGTGCCAGCGTCCAAGGGGGAGTCTCTGGAAACACCATATATTTT. The rearrangement joins TRBV6-5 to TRBJ1-3, with D possibly being TRBD1 (6 bases). V shed 8 bases and J shed 0 bases, with 14 bases lying between them. The CDR3 sequence is 15 residues long. Germline V gene sequence: CDR1 MNHEY, CDR2 SVGAGI.

This clone was detected many times. V usage is TRBV21-1 and J usage is TRBJ2-1; TRBD2 is taken as the D call from the table, unchecked against the DNA. TRBV21-1 is a pseudogene locus. This CDR3 region has 14 residues. In nucleotides, the CDR3 is TGTGCCAGCAGCAAAGGACTAGCGGGCAATGAGCAGTTCTTC. Translated, it gives CASSKGLAGNEQFF.

This chain uses TRBV19 with TRBJ2-3, with 8 bases lining up with TRBD2. Germline values: CDR1 LNHDA, CDR2 SQIVND (reference sequence). V gave up 0 bases and J gave up 5 bases; unmatched junction bases: 16. The CDR3 is 19 residues long. The CDR3 nucleotides are TGTGCCAGTAGTATAGACGCCCCCGGTCGAGCGGGAGTGGTAGATACGCAGTATTTT. Residues: CASSIDAPGRAGVVDTQYF. The full variable domain, rest sourced from reference TRBV19 and TRBJ2-3, is DGGITQSPKYLFRKEGQNVTLSCEQNLNHDAMYWYRQDPGQGLRLIYYSQIVNDFQKGDIAEGYSVSREKKESFPLTVTSAQKNPTAFYLCASSIDAPGRAGVVDTQYFGPGTRLTVL.

The chain employs TRBV30 and TRBJ2-7, with D tentatively TRBD1 (5 bases). Germline CDR1 is GTSNPN and CDR2 is SVGIG (reference sequence). This CDR3 spans 15 amino acids. V lost 0 bases to trimming and J lost 9 bases, with 21 bases between them. Written as DNA, the CDR3 is TGTGCCTGGAGTGTATTGCGACAGTCCGCCGGGCCGCAGTACTTC. As protein: CAWSVLRQSAGPQYF.

The chain uses TRBV27 and TRBJ2-7; TRBD2 matches 8 bases. The CDR3 runs 14 residues. Germline V gene lookup returns CDR1 MNHEY and CDR2 SMNVEV (reference sequence). V lost 10 bases, J lost 3 bases, and 11 bases stayed unmatched. This CDR3 reads CATTGGGGLYEQYF. DNA of the CDR3: TGTGCCACCACGGGAGGGGGGGGACTCTACGAGCAGTACTTC.

The rearrangement uses TRBV10-2 and TRBJ1-1, with 7 nucleotides matching TRBD1. The germline V gene has CDR1 WSHSY and CDR2 SAAADI. V trimming: 3 bases; J trimming: 6 bases; junction bases outside the gene matches: 13. This CDR3 region has 16 residues. This CDR3 is CASSDSIKGASAEAFF. DNA for the CDR3: TGCGCCAGCAGTGATTCGATTAAGGGGGCCTCAGCTGAAGCTTTCTTT.

The chain joins TRBV4-1 to TRBJ2-1, with 10 positions matching TRBD1. The germline V gene encodes CDR1 MGHRA and CDR2 YSYEKL. The J segment lost 6 bases and the V segment lost 4 bases, leaving 6 bases of the junction unmatched. The CDR3 sequence is 15 residues long. The CDR3, as DNA: TGCGCCAGCAGCCCGGGACAGGGGACCGGCAATGAGCAGTTCTTC. The encoded protein is CASSPGQGTGNEQFF.

The genes are TRBV4-1 and TRBJ2-5; 8 nucleotides align to TRBD1. The DNA end favors TRBJ2-7, so the J call may be wrong. The CDR3 sequence is 14 residues long. Germline V CDR1 and CDR2: MGHRA, YSYEKL. CDR3 in DNA: TGCGCCAGCAGCCAGCCGCAGGGGGCCAACGAGCAGTACTTC. Amino acids: CASSQPQGANEQYF.

There are a few counts of this clone. The rearrangement uses TRBV6-4 and TRBJ2-3, with a possible D match to TRBD2 (5 bases). The germline V gene encodes CDR1 MRHNA and CDR2 SNTAGT. This CDR3 contains 15 residues. The V gene lost 2 bases and the J gene lost 2 bases, with 11 bases spanning the gap. DNA of the CDR3: TGTGCCAGCAGTGACAAACTAGACTTCACAGATACGCAGTATTTT. Its protein product is CASSDKLDFTDTQYF.

V usage is TRBV7-9 and J usage is TRBJ1-1; tentatively, D is TRBD1 (6 bases). Germline-derived CDR1 and CDR2 are SEHNR and FQNEAQ (reference sequence). The germline V and J ends were trimmed by 5 bases and 0 bases, with 13 bases remaining between them. The CDR3 extends over 15 amino acids. This CDR3 reads CASSPQQGMNTEAFF. Written as DNA, the CDR3 is TGTGCCAGCAGCCCCCAACAGGGAATGAACACTGAAGCTTTCTTT.